This T cell receptor beta chain was found in a study of CD8 T cells in ankylosing spondylitis. The CDR3 contains 14 residues. Germline V gives CDR1 SGHTA, CDR2 FQGNSA. V dropped 6 bases and J dropped 1 base, with 12 bases sitting between them. Study outcomes and limitations: Disease-linked clones had a CD8+ phenotype and relatively low frequency in peripheral blood. A subset of motif variants has previously been described in the synovial fluid and blood of reactive arthritis. Among TCR beta sequences, a motif of several highly homologous variants appeared characteristic of ankylosing spondylitis blood.

This clonotype was detected only a few times. Antigen: not known. Generation of TCR beta libraries employed quantitative 5'-RACE incorporating molecular barcodes. TCRdb ran MiXCR on the 5' RACE reads and lists one entry per CDR3 protein. This table holds approximately 39,000 distinct CDR3 sequences, 13% found once. The sequence was collected from a male donor with ankylosing spondylitis. The chain couples TRBV7-2 to TRBJ2-5, with D perhaps TRBD1 (7 bases). The specimen was synovial fluid, either unsorted or a sorted T cell fraction (not recorded which). CDR3 bases: TGTGCCAGCAGTCAGGGGGGACCCCAAGAGACCCAGTACTTC. Amino acid sequence: CASSQGGPQETQYF.